Below, 26 T cell receptor beta chains from the same sample are listed, as sequenced in a study of response to subunit inactivated influenza vaccine (dated by TCRdb to 2016 to 2019). Library construction relied on RT-PCR. The listed sequencing device is Illumina HiSeq 2500. TCRdb itself trimmed the public reads at Q25 with fastp, ran MiXCR and retained productive beta chains. Every entry covers one CDR3 protein and lists the most common genes and DNA from its rows. The table for this sample lists 550,000 to 600,000 distinct CDR3 sequences; about 10% of them were counted only once. The ten biggest clones cover about 9.4% of the sample. The sequencing used PBMCs from blood, collected on the day of vaccination. These receptor sequences come from a man in his fifties who received an inactivated influenza vaccine. Donor details come from another sample of the same person, matched by shared clones.

The chain combines TRBV5-1 with TRBJ2-2; D might be TRBD2 (6 bases). The germline CDR1 and CDR2 sequences are SGHRS and YFSETQ. This CDR3 has 15 residues. V was pared by 2 bases and J by 0 bases, with 8 bases between. The CDR3 sequence: CASSFGGTNTGELFF. CDR3 coding DNA: TGCGCCAGCAGCTTTGGCGGGACGAACACCGGGGAGCTGTTTTTT.

V and J are TRBV3-1 and TRBJ1-5, with D hard to call. Trimming left V 4 bases short and J 2 bases short, with 9 bases between. Per the germline V gene, CDR1 is LGHDT and CDR2 is YNNKEL (reference sequence). The CDR3 is 14 amino acids. This chain's CDR3 is CASSRETGNQPQHF. The CDR3 coding sequence is TGTGCCAGCAGCCGAGAAACAGGCAATCAGCCCCAGCATTTT.

CDR3 coding DNA: TGTGCAAGTCGTGCTTCCCATACGGCGGGGGGGCTCAATGAGCAGTTCTTC. Its protein is CASRASHTAGGLNEQFF. The chain joins TRBV12-2 to TRBJ2-1; the table assigns TRBD2, which was not confirmed against the DNA. TRBV12-2 corresponds to a pseudogene. The CDR3 is 17 residues long.

This rearrangement joins TRBV4-3 to TRBJ2-1; 7 bases are a match to TRBD2. The CDR3 is 15 amino acids. V gave up 2 bases and J gave up 1 base; unmatched junction bases: 2. CDR1 is LGHNA and CDR2 is YSLEER in the germline V gene. The DNA of the CDR3 is TGCGCCAGCAGCCAATGGGGGGGTTCCTACAATGAGCAGTTCTTC. It codes for CASSQWGGSYNEQFF.

The sample holds a few counts of this clonotype. The DNA for the CDR3 is TGTGCCACCAGCAGAGTTGAACTAGCGGGATTAAATGAGCAGTTCTTC. Protein sequence: CATSRVELAGLNEQFF. The gene calls are TRBV15 and TRBJ2-1; TRBD2 matches at 10 bases. The ends lost 1 base at V and 7 bases at J; junction bases unmatched: 7. CDR3 size: 16 residues. CDR1 and CDR2 from the germline V gene are LNHNV and YYDKDF (reference sequence).

This clonotype was seen more than once but under ten times. The CDR3 here is CASSATRPVGSGRAAGEQFF. The CDR3 nucleotides read TGTGCCAGCAGCGCCACTAGACCTGTGGGTAGCGGGAGGGCCGCCGGTGAGCAGTTCTTC. This chain links TRBV11-2 with TRBJ2-1; TRBD2 aligns across 11 bases. J was trimmed by 9 bases and V by 5 bases; bases with no gene match: 24. The CDR3 consists of 20 residues. Germline CDR1 and CDR2: SGHAT and FQNNGV.

This rearrangement joins TRBV6-1 to TRBJ2-2, with D tentatively TRBD2 (6 bases). Germline V lookup: CDR1 MNHNS, CDR2 SASEGT. The V end was cut by 7 bases, the J end by 2 bases, with 17 bases between. This CDR3 has 16 residues. CDR3 sequence reads: CASTPLGSGNTGELFF. Written as DNA, the CDR3 is TGTGCCAGCACCCCCCTAGGTAGCGGCAACACCGGGGAGCTGTTTTTT.

The table lists this clonotype with a few counts. The chain is built from TRBV7-9 and TRBJ2-7; TRBD2 is a possible D gene (6 bases). Germline CDR1 SEHNR, CDR2 FQNEAQ (reference sequence). This CDR3 comprises 12 residues. With 3 bases removed from V and 6 bases from J, the gap between germline ends came to 9 bases. As DNA, the CDR3 is TGTGCCAGCAGCTTTATGGGGGGCGAGCAGTACTTC. Its protein is CASSFMGGEQYF.

The rearrangement joins TRBV6-1 to TRBJ1-5; TRBD1 matches at 9 bases. The CDR3 extends over 17 amino acids. Germline V CDR1 and CDR2: MNHNS, SASEGT. Trimming removed 6 bases from V and 2 bases from J; junction bases left unmatched: 11. For the CDR3, the DNA is TGTGCCAGCAGCCCCGGGACAGGGTTTTTGGGCAATCAGCCCCAGCATTTT. Translated: CASSPGTGFLGNQPQHF.

This clonotype was seen a few times. The chain links TRBV5-1 to TRBJ1-2; the D is unclear. The CDR3 covers 13 residues. V was trimmed by 0 bases and J by 4 bases, leaving 7 bases between them. Germline CDR1 and CDR2: SGHRS and YFSETQ. This CDR3 is CASSLEPGYGYTF. The CDR3, as DNA: TGCGCCAGCAGCTTGGAACCCGGCTATGGCTACACCTTC.

In this sample, this clonotype turned up a few times. The chain employs TRBV27 and TRBJ2-3; 7 nucleotides line up with TRBD2. Per germline, CDR1 MNHEY and CDR2 SMNVEV (reference sequence). CDR3 length: 15 amino acids. V was pared by 2 bases and J by 3 bases, with 5 bases of the junction left unmatched. Here the CDR3 reads CASSLGRLATDTQYF. CDR3 coding DNA: TGTGCCAGCAGTTTAGGCAGACTAGCTACAGATACGCAGTATTTT.

A few counts support this clonotype. This sequence joins TRBV7-2 and TRBJ2-3; 7 bases match TRBD2. The CDR3 has 15 residues. Looked up from germline, CDR1 is SGHTA and CDR2 is FQGNSA. The V segment lost 3 bases and the J segment 4 bases; nucleotides outside the gene matches: 7. The CDR3 reads CASSFLGLVADTQYF. CDR3 DNA: TGTGCCAGCAGCTTTCTAGGACTAGTGGCAGATACGCAGTATTTT.

This clonotype was seen more than once but under ten times. The genes are TRBV7-2 and TRBJ2-7; 8 bases align to TRBD1. CDR1 and CDR2 (germline): SGHTA, FQGNSA. This CDR3 comprises 13 residues. The junction had 6 bases not matched to a gene; V was cut back by 5 bases and J by 6 bases. The chain's CDR3 is CASSPGQAREQYF. Written as DNA, the CDR3 is TGTGCCAGCAGCCCGGGACAGGCTCGCGAGCAGTACTTC.

The V gene is TRBV20-1, the J gene TRBJ2-5, with 11 positions matching TRBD2. The CDR3 extends over 16 amino acids. J lost 5 bases, V lost 5 bases, and 13 bases had no gene match. Germline V gene lookup returns CDR1 DFQATT and CDR2 SNEGSKA (reference sequence). The DNA of the CDR3 is TGCAGTGCTTGGCGACTACTAGCGGGGGTTTGGGAGACCCAGTACTTC. Translation: CSAWRLLAGVWETQYF.

This clonotype was observed at least ten times. This chain connects TRBV28 to TRBJ2-6; 7 bases align to TRBD1. CDR3 length: 18 amino acids. Looked up from germline, CDR1 is MDHEN and CDR2 is SYDVKM. Trimming cost V 7 bases and J 0 bases; bases outside gene matches: 12. The CDR3 nucleotides are TGTGCCAGCACTATCACCGGGACAGCTATCTCTGGGGCCAACGTCCTGACTTTC. This encodes CASTITGTAISGANVLTF.

This chain joins TRBV4-1 and TRBJ2-1; D possibly corresponds to TRBD2 (6 bases). V lost 6 bases, J lost 5 bases, and 17 bases lay in between. The germline CDR1 and CDR2 sequences are MGHRA and YSYEKL. This CDR3 contains 15 residues. Here the CDR3 DNA reads TGCGCCAGCAGTCTTAGCGGATTAAATCACAATGAGCAGTTCTTC. It translates to CASSLSGLNHNEQFF.

The sample holds a few counts of this clonotype. The chain couples TRBV15 to TRBJ2-5; 7 nucleotides match TRBD2. Germline V CDR1 and CDR2: LNHNV, YYDKDF (reference sequence). V lost 8 bases to trimming and J lost 4 bases; unmatched junction nucleotides: 7. The CDR3 extends over 13 amino acids. CDR3 DNA sequence: TGTGCCACCTCGCGGGAGAGATCAGAGACCCAGTACTTC. The encoded protein is CATSRERSETQYF.

The V gene is TRBV11-2, the J gene TRBJ2-7; the D is unclear. The V gene lost 5 bases and the J gene lost 4 bases, with 15 bases spanning the gap. The CDR3 extends over 14 amino acids. CDR1 and CDR2 from the germline V gene are SGHAT and FQNNGV. CDR3 coding DNA: TGTGCCAGCAGCCCGATGTGGCAGCATTACGAGCAGTACTTC. Protein sequence: CASSPMWQHYEQYF.

This clonotype was observed a few times. The rearrangement uses TRBV12-3 or TRBV12-4 and TRBJ1-1, with a tentative D call TRBD1 (5 bases). This CDR3 spans 14 amino acids. The V end was cut by 7 bases, the J end by 1 base, with 13 bases between. The CDR3 protein is CASKGRGGNTEAFF. The CDR3 nucleotides read TGTGCCAGCAAAGGGCGCGGGGGGAACACTGAAGCTTTCTTT.

This chain joins TRBV29-1 and TRBJ2-7; D is unclear. V shed 1 base and J shed 7 bases, with 14 bases lying between them. Germline values: CDR1 SQVTM, CDR2 ANQGSEA. The CDR3 contains 13 residues. The CDR3 loop reads CSVEGGQAGEQYF. CDR3 nucleotides: TGCAGCGTTGAAGGGGGTCAGGCTGGGGAGCAGTACTTC.

The J gene is TRBJ1-1, the V gene TRBV30; D might be TRBD1 (5 bases). CDR1 and CDR2 (germline): GTSNPN, SVGIG (reference sequence). The V end was cut by 0 bases, the J end by 6 bases, with 17 bases between. This CDR3 is 15 amino acids long. The CDR3 protein is CAWSVLVGPGAEAFF. The CDR3, as DNA: TGTGCCTGGAGTGTACTGGTAGGGCCGGGGGCTGAAGCTTTCTTT.

The chain uses TRBV19 and TRBJ2-5; TRBD2 aligns across 10 bases. CDR3 length: 15 amino acids. J lost 5 bases, V lost 5 bases, and 8 bases had no gene match. Germline CDR1 LNHDA, CDR2 SQIVND (reference sequence). The CDR3 here is CASSQSGRALETQYF. The DNA of the CDR3 is TGTGCCAGTAGTCAGAGCGGGAGGGCCTTGGAGACCCAGTACTTC. Full variable domain (outside the CDR3, taken from reference TRBV19 and TRBJ2-5): DGGITQSPKYLFRKEGQNVTLSCEQNLNHDAMYWYRQDPGQGLRLIYYSQIVNDFQKGDIAEGYSVSREKKESFPLTVTSAQKNPTAFYLCASSQSGRALETQYFGPGTRLLVL.

CDR3: CASSQGGEHYEQYF. CDR3 nucleotide sequence: TGCGCCAGCAGCCAAGGTGGGGAACATTACGAGCAGTACTTC. This sequence joins TRBV4-1 and TRBJ2-7; D remains ambiguous. This CDR3 is 14 amino acids long. The germline CDR1 and CDR2 sequences are MGHRA and YSYEKL. Trimming cost V 1 base and J 4 bases, with 11 bases left between them.

A few counts support this clonotype. J is TRBJ2-1 and V is TRBV29-1, with 7 bases that match TRBD2. Germline CDR1 reads SQVTM; CDR2 reads ANQGSEA. The V gene end was trimmed by 4 bases and the J gene end by 2 bases; junction bases not matched to a gene: 8. The CDR3 runs to 15 residues. CDR3 loop: CSVALGGNAYNEQFF. The CDR3 coding sequence is TGCAGCGTTGCCTTGGGGGGGAACGCCTACAATGAGCAGTTCTTC.

This clonotype was seen ten or more times. The chain carries TRBV5-1 and TRBJ2-2, with 9 bases lining up with TRBD1. The junction had 5 bases not matched to a gene; V was cut back by 5 bases and J by 3 bases. There are 15 residues in the CDR3. Germline V gene data show CDR1 as SGHRS and CDR2 as YFSETQ. In nucleotides, the CDR3 is TGCGCCAGCAGTTCCGGACAGGGGCACACCGGGGAGCTGTTTTTT. It is translated as CASSSGQGHTGELFF.

This clonotype occurred many times. The chain employs TRBV12-3 or TRBV12-4 and TRBJ2-2; possibly TRBD1 for D (5 bases). Trimming pared 5 bases from V and 1 base from J, leaving 8 bases between. CDR3 size: 14 residues. The CDR3 DNA reads TGTGCCAGCAGTAGGACACAGAACACCGGGGAGCTGTTTTTT. It specifies CASSRTQNTGELFF.